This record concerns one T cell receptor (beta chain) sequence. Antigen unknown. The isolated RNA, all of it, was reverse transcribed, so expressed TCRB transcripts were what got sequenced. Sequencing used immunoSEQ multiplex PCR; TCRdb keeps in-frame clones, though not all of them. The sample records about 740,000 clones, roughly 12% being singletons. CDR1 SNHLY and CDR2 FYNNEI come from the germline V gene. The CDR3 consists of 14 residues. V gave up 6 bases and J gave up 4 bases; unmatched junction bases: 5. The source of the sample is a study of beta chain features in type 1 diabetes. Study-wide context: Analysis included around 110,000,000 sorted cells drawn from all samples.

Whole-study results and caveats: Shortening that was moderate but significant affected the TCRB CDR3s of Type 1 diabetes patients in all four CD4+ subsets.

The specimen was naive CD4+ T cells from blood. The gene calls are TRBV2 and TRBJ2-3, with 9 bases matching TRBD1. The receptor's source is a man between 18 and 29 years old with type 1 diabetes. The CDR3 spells CASRARQGADTQYF. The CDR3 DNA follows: TGTGCCAGCAGGGCCCGACAGGGGGCAGATACGCAGTATTTT. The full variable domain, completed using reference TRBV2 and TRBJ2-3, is EPEVTQTPSHQVTQMGQEVILRCVPISNHLYFYWYRQILGQKVEFLVSFYNNEISEKSEIFDDQFSVERPDGSNFTLKIRSTKLEDSAMYFCASRARQGADTQYFGPGTRLTVL.